This T cell receptor (beta chain) was recorded in a study of T cells in Graves' hyperthyroidism and ophthalmopathy. Study summary: Peripheral blood was taken when the disease was first diagnosed, before any treatment began. General study points: Ophthalmopathy was predicted by the model a median of roughly 6.7 months ahead of onset.

Germline V gives CDR1 DFQATT, CDR2 SNEGSKA (reference sequence). Trimming removed 2 bases from V and 1 base from J, with 9 bases in between. This CDR3 has 14 residues. RNA transcripts were the template for amplifying TCR beta CDR3 regions. An initial round of RT-PCR targeting the TCR CDR3 relied on the HTBI primer set. MiXCR, run by TCRdb on the multiplex PCR reads, gives a single entry per CDR3 protein. The table includes 250,000 to 300,000 distinct CDR3 sequences, about 14% detected once. This clonotype was observed many times. Its antigen is unidentified. This chain joins TRBV20-1 and TRBJ1-5, with TRBD1 as a possible D gene (6 bases). Specimen: blood. The receptor was derived from a woman between 40 and 50 years old with Graves' hyperthyroidism that later progressed to Graves' ophthalmopathy. The CDR3 loop reads CSARPTGSNQPQHF. Written as DNA, the CDR3 is TGCAGTGCTAGACCTACAGGGAGCAATCAGCCCCAGCATTTT.